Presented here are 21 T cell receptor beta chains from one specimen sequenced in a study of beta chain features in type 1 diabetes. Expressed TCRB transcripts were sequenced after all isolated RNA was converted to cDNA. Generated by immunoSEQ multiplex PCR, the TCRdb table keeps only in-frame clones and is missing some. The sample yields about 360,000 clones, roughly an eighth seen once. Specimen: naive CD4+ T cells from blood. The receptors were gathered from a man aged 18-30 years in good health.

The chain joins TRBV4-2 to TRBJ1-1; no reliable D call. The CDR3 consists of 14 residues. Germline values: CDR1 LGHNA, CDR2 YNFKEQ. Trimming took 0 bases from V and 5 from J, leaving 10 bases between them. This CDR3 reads CASSQDVLLTEAFF. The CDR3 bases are TGTGCCAGCAGCCAAGATGTTTTATTGACTGAAGCTTTCTTT.

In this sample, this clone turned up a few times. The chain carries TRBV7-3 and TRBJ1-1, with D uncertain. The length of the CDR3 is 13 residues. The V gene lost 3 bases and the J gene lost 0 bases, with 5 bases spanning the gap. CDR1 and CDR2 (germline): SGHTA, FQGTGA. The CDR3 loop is CASSFSMNTEAFF. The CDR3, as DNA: TGTGCCAGCAGCTTCTCTATGAACACTGAAGCTTTCTTT.

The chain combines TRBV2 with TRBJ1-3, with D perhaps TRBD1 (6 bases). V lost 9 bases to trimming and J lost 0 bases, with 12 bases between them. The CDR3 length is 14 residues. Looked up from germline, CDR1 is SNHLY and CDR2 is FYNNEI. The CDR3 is CARRTASSGNTIYF. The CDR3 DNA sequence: TGTGCCAGAAGGACAGCCAGCTCTGGAAACACCATATATTTT.

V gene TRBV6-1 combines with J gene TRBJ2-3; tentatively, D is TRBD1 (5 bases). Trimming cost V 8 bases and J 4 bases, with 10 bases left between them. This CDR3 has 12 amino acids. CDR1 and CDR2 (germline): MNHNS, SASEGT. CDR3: CASDSGSDTQYF. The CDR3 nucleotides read TGTGCCAGCGACTCAGGGTCAGATACGCAGTATTTT.

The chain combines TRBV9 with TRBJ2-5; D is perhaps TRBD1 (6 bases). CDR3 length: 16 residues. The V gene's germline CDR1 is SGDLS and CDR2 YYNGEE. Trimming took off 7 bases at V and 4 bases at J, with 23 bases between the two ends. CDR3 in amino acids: CASGSSRGRELETQYF. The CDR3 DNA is TGTGCCAGCGGCTCCTCCAGGGGCCGGGAATTAGAGACCCAGTACTTC.

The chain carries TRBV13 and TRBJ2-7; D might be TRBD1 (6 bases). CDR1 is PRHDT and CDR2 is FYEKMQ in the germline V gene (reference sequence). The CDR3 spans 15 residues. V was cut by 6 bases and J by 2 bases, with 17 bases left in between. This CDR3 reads CASSMRGQGPYEQYF. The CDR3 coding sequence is TGTGCCAGCAGTATGCGCGGGCAGGGGCCCTACGAGCAGTACTTC. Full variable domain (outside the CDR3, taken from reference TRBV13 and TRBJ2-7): AAGVIQSPRHLIKEKRETATLKCYPIPRHDTVYWYQQGPGQDPQFLISFYEKMQSDKGSIPDRFSAQQFSDYHSELNMSSLELGDSALYFCASSMRGQGPYEQYFGPGTRLTVT.

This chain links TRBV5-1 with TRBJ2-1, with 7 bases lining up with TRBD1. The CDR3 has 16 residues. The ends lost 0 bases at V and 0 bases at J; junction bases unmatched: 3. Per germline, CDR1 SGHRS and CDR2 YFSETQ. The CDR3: CASSLAGQSSYNEQFF. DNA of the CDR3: TGCGCCAGCAGCTTGGCGGGACAGAGCTCCTACAATGAGCAGTTCTTC. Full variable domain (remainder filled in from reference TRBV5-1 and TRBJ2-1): KAGVTQTPRYLIKTRGQQVTLSCSPISGHRSVSWYQQTPGQGLQFLFEYFSETQRNKGNFPGRFSGRQFSNSRSEMNVSTLELGDSALYLCASSLAGQSSYNEQFFGPGTRLTVL.

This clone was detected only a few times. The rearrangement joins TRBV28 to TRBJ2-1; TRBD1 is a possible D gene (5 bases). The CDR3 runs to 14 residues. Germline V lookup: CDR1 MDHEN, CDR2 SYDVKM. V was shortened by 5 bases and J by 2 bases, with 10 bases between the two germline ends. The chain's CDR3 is CASSLDKAYNEQFF. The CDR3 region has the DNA TGTGCCAGCAGTCTGGACAAGGCCTACAATGAGCAGTTCTTC.

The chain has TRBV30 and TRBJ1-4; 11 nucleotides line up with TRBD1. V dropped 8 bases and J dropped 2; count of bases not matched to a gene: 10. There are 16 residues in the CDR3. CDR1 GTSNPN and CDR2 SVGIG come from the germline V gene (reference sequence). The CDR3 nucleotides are TGTGCCCGAGGGGGGACAGGGGGTATCACTAATGAAAAACTGTTTTTT. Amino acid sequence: CARGGTGGITNEKLFF.

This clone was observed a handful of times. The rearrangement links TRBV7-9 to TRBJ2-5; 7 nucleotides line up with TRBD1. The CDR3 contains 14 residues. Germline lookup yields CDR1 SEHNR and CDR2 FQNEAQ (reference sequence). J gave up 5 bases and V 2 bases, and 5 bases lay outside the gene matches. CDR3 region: CASSLPGGSETQYF. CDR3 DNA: TGTGCCAGCAGCTTACCAGGGGGTTCGGAGACCCAGTACTTC.

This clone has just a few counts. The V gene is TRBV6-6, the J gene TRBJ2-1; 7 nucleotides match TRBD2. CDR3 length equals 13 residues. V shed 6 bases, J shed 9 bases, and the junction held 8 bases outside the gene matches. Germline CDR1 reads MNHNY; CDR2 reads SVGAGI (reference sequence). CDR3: CASRGLRIAEQFF. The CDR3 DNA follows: TGTGCCAGCAGGGGACTACGAATCGCTGAGCAGTTCTTC.

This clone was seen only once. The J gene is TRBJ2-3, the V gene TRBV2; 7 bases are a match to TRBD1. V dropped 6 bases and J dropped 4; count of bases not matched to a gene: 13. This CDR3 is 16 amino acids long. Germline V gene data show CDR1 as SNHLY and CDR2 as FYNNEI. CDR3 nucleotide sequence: TGTGCCAGCAGCGGAAAGGGGGCAGGTGGGTCAGATACGCAGTATTTT. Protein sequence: CASSGKGAGGSDTQYF.

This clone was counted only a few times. For the CDR3, the DNA is TGTGCCAGCAGTGAGAACTGGTTCGGGGAGCTGTTTTTT. Residues: CASSENWFGELFF. This sequence joins TRBV2 and TRBJ2-2; D gene ambiguous. Germline assignment: CDR1 SNHLY and CDR2 FYNNEI. Trimming stripped 3 bases from V and 7 bases from J, with 9 bases between. The CDR3 extends over 13 amino acids.

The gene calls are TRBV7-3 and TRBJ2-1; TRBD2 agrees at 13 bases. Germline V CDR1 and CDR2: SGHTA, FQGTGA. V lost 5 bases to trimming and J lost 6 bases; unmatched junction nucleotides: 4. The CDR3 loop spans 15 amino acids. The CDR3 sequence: CASSTGLAGSNEQFF. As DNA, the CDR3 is TGTGCCAGCAGCACGGGACTAGCGGGAAGCAATGAGCAGTTCTTC. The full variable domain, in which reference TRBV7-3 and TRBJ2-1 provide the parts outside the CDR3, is GAGVSQTPSNKVTEKGKYVELRCDPISGHTALYWYRQSLGQGPEFLIYFQGTGAADDSGLPNDRFFAVRPEGSVSTLKIQRTERGDSAVYLCASSTGLAGSNEQFFGPGTRLTVL.

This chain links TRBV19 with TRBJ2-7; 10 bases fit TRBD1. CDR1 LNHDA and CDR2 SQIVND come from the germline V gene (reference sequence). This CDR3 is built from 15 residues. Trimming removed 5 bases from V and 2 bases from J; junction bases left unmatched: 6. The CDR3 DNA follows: TGTGCCAGTAGTCCCACCGGGACAGGGGCCTACGAGCAGTACTTC. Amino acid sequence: CASSPTGTGAYEQYF.

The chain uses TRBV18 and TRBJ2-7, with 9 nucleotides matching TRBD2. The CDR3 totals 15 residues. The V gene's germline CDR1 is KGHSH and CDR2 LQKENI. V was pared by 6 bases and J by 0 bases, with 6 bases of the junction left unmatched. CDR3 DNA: TGTGCCAGCTCGGCCGCTAGCGGGATCTCCTACGAGCAGTACTTC. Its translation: CASSAASGISYEQYF.

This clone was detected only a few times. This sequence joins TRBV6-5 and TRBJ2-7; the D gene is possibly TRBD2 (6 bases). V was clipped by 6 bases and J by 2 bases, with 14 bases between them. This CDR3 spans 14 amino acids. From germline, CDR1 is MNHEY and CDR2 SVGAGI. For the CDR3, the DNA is TGTGCCAGCAGCGACGGGACTCTACCCTACGAGCAGTACTTC. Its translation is CASSDGTLPYEQYF.

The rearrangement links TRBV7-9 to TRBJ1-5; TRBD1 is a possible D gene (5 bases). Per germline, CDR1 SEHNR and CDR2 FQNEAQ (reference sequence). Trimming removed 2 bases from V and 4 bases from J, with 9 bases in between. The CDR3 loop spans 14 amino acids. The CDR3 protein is CASSLLGGNQPQHF. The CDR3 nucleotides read TGTGCCAGCAGCTTACTCGGGGGTAATCAGCCCCAGCATTTT. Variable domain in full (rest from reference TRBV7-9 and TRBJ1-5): DTGVSQNPRHKITKRGQNVTFRCDPISEHNRLYWYRQTLGQGPEFLTYFQNEAQLEKSRLLSDRFSAERPKGSFSTLEIQRTEQGDSAMYLCASSLLGGNQPQHFGDGTRLSIL.

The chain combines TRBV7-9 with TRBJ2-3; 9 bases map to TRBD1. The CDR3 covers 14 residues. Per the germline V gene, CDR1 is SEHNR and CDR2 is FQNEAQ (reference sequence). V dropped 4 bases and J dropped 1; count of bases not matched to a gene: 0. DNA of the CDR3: TGTGCCAGCAGCTGGGACAGGGGCACAGATACGCAGTATTTT. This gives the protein CASSWDRGTDTQYF.

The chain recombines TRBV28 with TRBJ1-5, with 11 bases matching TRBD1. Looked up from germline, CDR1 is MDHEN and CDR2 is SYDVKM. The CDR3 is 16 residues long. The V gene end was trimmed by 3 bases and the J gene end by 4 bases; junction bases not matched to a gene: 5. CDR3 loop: CASSLGTGGENQPQHF. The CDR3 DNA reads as TGTGCCAGCAGTTTGGGGACAGGGGGAGAAAATCAGCCCCAGCATTTT.

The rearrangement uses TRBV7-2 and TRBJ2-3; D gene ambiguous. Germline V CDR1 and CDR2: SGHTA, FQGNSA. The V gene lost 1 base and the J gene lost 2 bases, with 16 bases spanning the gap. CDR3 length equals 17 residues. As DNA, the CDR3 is TGTGCCAGCAGCTTAGTTTTTTCGAGACTTCACACAGATACGCAGTATTTT. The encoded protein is CASSLVFSRLHTDTQYF. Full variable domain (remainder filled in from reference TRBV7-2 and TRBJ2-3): GAGVSQSPSNKVTEKGKDVELRCDPISGHTALYWYRQSLGQGLEFLIYFQGNSAPDKSGLPSDRFSAERTGGSVSTLTIQRTQQEDSAVYLCASSLVFSRLHTDTQYFGPGTRLTVL.